A single sample is the source of the 25 T cell receptor beta chains below, sequenced in a study of T cells after yellow fever vaccination. Using its own MiXCR run on the 5' RACE reads, TCRdb lists one record per CDR3 protein. The sample shows 500,000 to 650,000 distinct CDR3 sequences, roughly 14% of them seen only once. Specimen: PBMCs, collected on the day of the yellow fever booster vaccination. These receptor sequences come from a young man who received the YFV17D yellow fever vaccine.

At least ten counts were recorded for this clonotype. The rearrangement uses TRBV12-3 or TRBV12-4 and TRBJ2-7; the D is unclear. The V end was cut by 6 bases, the J end by 3 bases, with 6 bases between. This CDR3 spans 11 amino acids. CDR3 sequence: CASSRFYEQYF. In DNA, the CDR3 is TGTGCCAGCAGCCGCTTCTACGAGCAGTACTTC.

In its sample, this clonotype was seen a few times. Here the CDR3 reads CAISVSAASSGANVLTF. CDR3 coding DNA: TGTGCCATCAGTGTTTCCGCAGCCAGCTCTGGGGCCAACGTCCTGACTTTC. The chain links TRBV10-3 to TRBJ2-6, with D unresolved. The ends were cut back, 4 bases at V and 0 bases at J, with 13 bases in the middle. There are 17 residues in the CDR3. Germline lookup yields CDR1 ENHRY and CDR2 SYGVKD.

As for this clonotype: Compared with germline, one end of the junction differs, possibly owing to a read error. As DNA, the CDR3 is TGTGCTAGCAGCTTAGCAGGAGCGGGAGGACCCCCGGGGGAGCTGTTTTTT. Protein: CASSLAGAGGPPGELFF. The chain joins TRBV7-7 to TRBJ2-2; 9 bases line up with TRBD2. The CDR3 is 17 residues long. Germline V gives CDR1 SSHAT, CDR2 FNYEAQ (reference sequence).

This clonotype was detected a few times. A read error may account for a junction end that differs from germline. The rearrangement joins TRBV7-7 to TRBJ2-2; D gene unclear. Germline CDR1 and CDR2: SSHAT and FNYEAQ (reference sequence). The CDR3 extends over 14 amino acids. CDR3 amino acids: CASSLGTLSGELFF. CDR3 coding DNA: TGTGCTAGCAGCTTAGGTACTCTGAGCGGGGAGCTGTTTTTT.

The chain uses TRBV18 and TRBJ2-1; 7 nucleotides agree with TRBD1. The germline V gene has CDR1 KGHSH and CDR2 LQKENI. V lost 0 bases to trimming and J lost 10 bases; unmatched junction nucleotides: 3. The CDR3 consists of 13 residues. The CDR3 nucleotides are TGTGCCAGCTCACCACCGGACAGGTGGGAGCAGTTCTTC. Translation: CASSPPDRWEQFF.

This rearrangement joins TRBV5-1 to TRBJ1-2, with 8 bases fitting TRBD1. Germline-derived CDR1 and CDR2 are SGHRS and YFSETQ. With V trimmed by 0 bases and J by 5 bases, 3 bases remained unmatched. The CDR3 has 14 residues. CDR3: CASSLAGQEYGYTF. CDR3 DNA: TGCGCCAGCAGCTTGGCGGGACAGGAATATGGCTACACCTTC. Supplemented by reference TRBV5-1 and TRBJ1-2, the full variable domain reads KAGVTQTPRYLIKTRGQQVTLSCSPISGHRSVSWYQQTPGQGLQFLFEYFSETQRNKGNFPGRFSGRQFSNSRSEMNVSTLELGDSALYLCASSLAGQEYGYTFGSGTRLTVV.

This clonotype was seen a handful of times. The rearrangement links TRBV20-1 to TRBJ2-1; D assignment may be TRBD1 or TRBD2 (6 bases each). The V gene lost 3 bases and the J gene lost 10 bases, with 16 bases spanning the gap. This CDR3 comprises 13 residues. The V gene's germline CDR1 is DFQATT and CDR2 SNEGSKA (reference sequence). CDR3 coding DNA: TGCAGTGCTAGTACTAGGGGGGCGGGAGAGCAGTTCTTC. It codes for CSASTRGAGEQFF.

Note on this clonotype: One junction end disagrees with the germline gene, perhaps due to a read error. This sequence joins TRBV7-7 and TRBJ2-1, with 10 nucleotides matching TRBD2. Germline CDR1 is SSHAT and CDR2 is FNYEAQ (reference sequence). The CDR3 totals 19 residues. CDR3 sequence (DNA): TGTGCTAGCAGCTCTTCCGGGACTAGCGAGACGAGCTCCTACAATGAGCAGTTCTTC. This codes for CASSSSGTSETSSYNEQFF.

This clonotype was seen a few times. V gene TRBV15 combines with J gene TRBJ2-5; D remains ambiguous. Trimming cost V 1 base and J 4 bases, with 10 bases left between them. The CDR3 is 14 amino acids. Germline V lookup: CDR1 LNHNV, CDR2 YYDKDF (reference sequence). CDR3 coding DNA: TGTGCCACCAGCAGAGGGGATAGAATAGAGACCCAGTACTTC. Translated: CATSRGDRIETQYF.

The V gene is TRBV4-3, the J gene TRBJ2-3; D remains unclear. Germline V gene lookup returns CDR1 LGHNA and CDR2 YSLEER. CDR3 length: 15 residues. The ends were cut back, 1 base at V and 6 bases at J, with 14 bases in the middle. CDR3 protein: CASSQGTRIYDTQYF. The CDR3 bases are TGCGCCAGCAGCCAAGGAACGCGGATTTATGATACGCAGTATTTT.

Many counts were recorded for this clonotype. The V and J genes are TRBV7-9 and TRBJ2-5; 9 positions match TRBD2. The trim removed 5 bases at V and 7 bases at J, leaving 11 bases unmatched. CDR1 is SEHNR, CDR2 FQNEAQ, per germline (reference sequence). CDR3 length equals 15 residues. The DNA for the CDR3 is TGTGCCAGCAGCAAAAGGCGACTAGCGGAAGGGACCCAGTACTTC. It translates to CASSKRRLAEGTQYF.

This clonotype appeared a few times. This rearrangement joins TRBV7-2 to TRBJ1-3; 10 bases agree with TRBD1. The length of the CDR3 is 16 residues. After removal of 4 bases from V and 4 bases from J, the junction contained 7 bases not matched to a gene. CDR1 is SGHTA and CDR2 is FQGNSA in the germline V gene. CDR3 coding DNA: TGTGCCAGCAGCTCCGAGGGACAGGGGAGAGGAAACACCATATATTTT. Translated: CASSSEGQGRGNTIYF.

V usage is TRBV20-1 and J usage is TRBJ2-1; the match to TRBD2 covers 14 bases. Losses at the gene ends were 1 base for V and 14 bases for J; bases not matched to a gene: 10. Germline CDR1 reads DFQATT; CDR2 reads SNEGSKA (reference sequence). This CDR3 comprises 15 residues. CDR3 DNA sequence: TGCAGTGCTAGAGCCGGGACTAGCGGGAGCCAGGGGGAGTTCTTC. Its protein is CSARAGTSGSQGEFF.

V and J are TRBV6-1 and TRBJ2-1; a possible D gene is TRBD2 (6 bases). The length of the CDR3 is 13 residues. Germline V gene sequence: CDR1 MNHNS, CDR2 SASEGT. V was pared by 6 bases and J by 8 bases, with 14 bases between. DNA of the CDR3: TGTGCCAGCAGGCTAGCGAGCCACTATGAGCAGTTCTTC. As protein: CASRLASHYEQFF.

The chain links TRBV5-1 to TRBJ2-3; D is perhaps TRBD1 (6 bases). V was pared by 5 bases and J by 1 base, with 14 bases between. Germline loops: CDR1 SGHRS, CDR2 YFSETQ. The CDR3 has 15 amino acids. The CDR3 region has the DNA TGCGCCAGCAGATCGGGACACGCCGGCACAGATACGCAGTATTTT. It codes for CASRSGHAGTDTQYF.

This clonotype was seen ten or more times. The chain combines TRBV3-1 with TRBJ2-7; 14 bases are shared with TRBD2. The V segment lost 5 bases and the J segment 1 base; nucleotides outside the gene matches: 1. The germline CDR1 and CDR2 sequences are LGHDT and YNNKEL (reference sequence). CDR3 length equals 15 residues. Here the CDR3 reads CASSGTSGSSYEQYF. The CDR3 DNA follows: TGTGCCAGCAGCGGGACTAGCGGGAGTTCCTACGAGCAGTACTTC.

This clonotype showed up just a few times. The chain carries TRBV4-3 and TRBJ1-6, with D unresolved. The CDR3 consists of 14 residues. The germline V gene encodes CDR1 LGHNA and CDR2 YSLEER. The V end was cut by 3 bases, the J end by 7 bases, with 10 bases between. The CDR3 is CASSQETYNSPLHF. The CDR3 coding sequence is TGCGCCAGCAGCCAGGAGACATACAATTCACCCCTCCACTTT.

There are a few counts of this clonotype. The V and J genes are TRBV20-1 and TRBJ1-5; no reliable D call. V lost 1 base, J lost 0 bases, and 10 bases lay in between. Germline lookup yields CDR1 DFQATT and CDR2 SNEGSKA (reference sequence). CDR3 length: 15 amino acids. The CDR3 DNA reads as TGCAGTGCTAGAGGATCCAGCAATAGCAATCAGCCCCAGCATTTT. It codes for CSARGSSNSNQPQHF.

The V gene is TRBV6-2 or TRBV6-3, the J gene TRBJ2-3, with 11 bases aligning to TRBD2. The CDR3 runs to 14 residues. The trim removed 7 bases at V and 6 bases at J, leaving 6 bases unmatched. Germline V gene lookup returns CDR1 MNHEY and CDR2 SVGEGT. The DNA for the CDR3 is TGTGCCAGCAATTTACTAGCGGGAGTGGATACGCAGTATTTT. Its translation is CASNLLAGVDTQYF.

The rearrangement joins TRBV5-4 to TRBJ2-2, with 10 bases matching TRBD2. Germline assignment: CDR1 SGHNT and CDR2 YYREEE (reference sequence). The length of the CDR3 is 16 residues. V shed 4 bases and J 3 bases; nucleotides not matched to a gene: 6. CDR3 sequence reads: CASSRGLASYTGELFF. The CDR3 DNA follows: TGTGCCAGCAGCCGGGGACTAGCGAGTTACACCGGGGAGCTGTTTTTT.

This clonotype was seen ten or more times. The chain has TRBV4-3 and TRBJ2-7; D ambiguous. V dropped 0 bases and J dropped 2 bases, with 11 bases sitting between them. Germline CDR1 reads LGHNA; CDR2 reads YSLEER. The CDR3 covers 15 residues. CDR3 region: CASSQDHNAAYEQYF. The DNA of the CDR3 is TGCGCCAGCAGCCAAGATCATAACGCCGCCTACGAGCAGTACTTC.

The chain is built from TRBV20-1 and TRBJ1-3; TRBD1 might be the D (6 bases). CDR1 is DFQATT, CDR2 SNEGSKA, per germline (reference sequence). V was pared by 6 bases and J by 1 base, with 16 bases between. The CDR3 length is 15 residues. CDR3 in amino acids: CSAAVNRESGNTIYF. Here the CDR3 DNA reads TGCAGTGCAGCGGTGAACAGGGAATCTGGAAACACCATATATTTT.

This rearrangement joins TRBV20-1 to TRBJ2-3, with a weak D call TRBD2 (6 bases). Trimming pared 3 bases from V and 14 bases from J, leaving 24 bases between. The germline V gene has CDR1 DFQATT and CDR2 SNEGSKA (reference sequence). The CDR3 contains 14 residues. CDR3 protein: CSASLPYERASAYF. The CDR3 DNA follows: TGCAGTGCTAGCCTCCCCTATGAGCGGGCTTCAGCGTATTTT.

This clonotype was detected ten times or more. This rearrangement joins TRBV7-2 to TRBJ2-2; 10 bases map to TRBD1. V trimming: 4 bases; J trimming: 5 bases; junction bases outside the gene matches: 4. The CDR3 is made up of 15 amino acids. The V gene's germline CDR1 is SGHTA and CDR2 FQGNSA. CDR3 protein: CASSSGTGATGELFF. CDR3 sequence (DNA): TGTGCCAGCAGCTCCGGGACAGGGGCTACCGGGGAGCTGTTTTTT.

The CDR3 loop is CATSDLFGQKTLEQFF. CDR3 DNA: TGTGCCACCAGTGATTTGTTTGGACAGAAGACTCTAGAGCAGTTCTTC. This chain uses TRBV24-1 with TRBJ2-1; tentatively, D is TRBD1 (6 bases). V lost 0 bases to trimming and J lost 10 bases, with 18 bases between them. The CDR3 is 16 amino acids. Germline V gene lookup returns CDR1 KGHDR and CDR2 SFDVKD.